The subject of this entry is one T cell receptor beta chain. Participants' reported clinical history set cohort assignment. Two negative PCRs, clearance, or symptom resolution had been documented for recovered Cohort 3 donors. Clones were read by immunoSEQ multiplex PCR, and TCRdb kept only the in-frame ones, dropping some. The data contain some 390,000 clones, around 89% of them singletons. The sample originates from a study of blood T cell repertoires in COVID-19. Study-wide context: From T cells, B-cell-depleted T cells, or PBMCs came the material, which was cDNA or gDNA.

V was cut by 10 bases and J by 14 bases, with 23 bases left in between. This CDR3 contains 12 residues. Germline values: CDR1 MDHEN, CDR2 SYDVKM. This clonotype originated in a man younger than 45 who had recovered from COVID-19. Sequenced input: PBMCs or T cells enriched from blood (not recorded which). The rearrangement uses TRBV28 and TRBJ1-2, with unresolved D. The CDR3 coding sequence is TGTGCCACCATTCAGGACGGACTATGGAGGACCTTC. This encodes CATIQDGLWRTF.